This is a list of T cell receptor beta chains from one sample in a study of T cell responses to AZD1222 COVID-19 vaccine. Profiling relied on immunoSEQ multiplex PCR, and the TCRdb table lists in-frame clones only, not all of them. The data hold some 130,000 clones, with roughly 84% observed a single time. Sample: peripheral blood, taken on day 0 of AZD1222 vaccination. The source of these receptors is an adult in good health. CDR3s include the opening cysteine and the closing phenylalanine or tryptophan. A D gene is named only where the DNA matches it firmly. Part of the rows lack a size; the others show once, few, many or a class for expanded clones.

J gene,D gene,V gene,clone size,CDR3 protein,CDR3 DNA
TRBJ1-4,.,TRBV5-1,.,CASSLDRSNEKLFF,TGCGCCAGCAGCTTGGACAGATCTAATGAAAAACTGTTTTTT
TRBJ2-3,.,TRBV5-1,.,CASSLEVSTDTQYF,TGCGCCAGCAGCTTGGAAGTCAGCACAGATACGCAGTATTTT
TRBJ1-2,TRBD1,TRBV18,.,CASRGQLNYGYTF,TGTGCCAGCCGGGGACAGCTTAACTATGGCTACACCTTC
TRBJ1-3,.,TRBV6-5,.,CASSRTAVENTIYF,TGTGCCAGCAGCCGGACAGCAGTGGAAAACACCATATATTTT
TRBJ1-2,.,TRBV28,few,CASTVEGPLGGYTF,TGTGCCAGCACCGTCGAGGGTCCCCTGGGGGGCTACACCTTC
TRBJ1-5,.,TRBV28,.,CASSLGPKNQPQHF,TGTGCCAGCAGCCTGGGTCCTAAGAATCAGCCCCAGCATTTT
TRBJ2-3,TRBD1,TRBV29-1,.,CSKTPGGQGSPDTQYF,TGCAGCAAAACACCCGGAGGACAGGGGAGTCCAGATACGCAGTATTTT
TRBJ2-7,.,TRBV11-2,.,CASSLMTGTSSNEQYF,TGTGCCAGCAGCTTAATGACCGGGACAAGCTCTAACGAGCAGTACTTC
TRBJ1-5,TRBD1,TRBV19,few,CASSIGGTGGQPQHF,TGTGCCAGTAGTATAGGGGGGACAGGGGGCCAGCCCCAGCATTTT
TRBJ1-1,TRBD1,TRBV28,few,CASSWTGLGANTEAFF,TGTGCCAGCAGTTGGACAGGGTTGGGAGCGAACACTGAAGCTTTCTTT
TRBJ2-7,TRBD1,TRBV18,.,CASSLIQGQSYEQYF,TGTGCCAGCTCCCTAATCCAGGGACAGTCCTACGAGCAGTACTTC
TRBJ2-7,.,TRBV28,few,CASNFLGQPYEQYF,TGTGCCAGCAATTTTTTGGGGCAGCCCTACGAGCAGTACTTC
TRBJ1-1,.,TRBV10-3,.,CAISERGGTEAFF,TGTGCCATCAGCGAGAGGGGGGGGACTGAAGCTTTCTTT
TRBJ1-2,TRBD1,TRBV6-5,once,CASTPGQQNYGYTF,TGTGCCAGCACCCCGGGACAGCAAAACTATGGCTACACCTTC
TRBJ1-5,.,TRBV3-1/TRBV3-2,.,CASSQGQEGNQPQHF,TGTGCCAGCAGCCAAGGGCAGGAGGGCAATCAGCCCCAGCATTTT
TRBJ2-7,TRBD1,TRBV27,.,CASTLRTGPYEQYF,TGTGCCAGTACCCTGCGGACAGGTCCCTACGAGCAGTACTTC
TRBJ1-3,.,TRBV19,.,CASSQVPGNTIYF,TGTGCCAGTAGTCAGGTCCCCGGAAACACCATATATTTT
TRBJ1-2,TRBD1,TRBV14,.,CASSPRGPSYGYTF,TGTGCCAGCAGCCCCAGGGGGCCGTCCTATGGCTACACCTTC
TRBJ1-1,TRBD1,TRBV28,.,CASSLRQGKEEAFF,TGTGCCAGCAGTCTTCGACAGGGGAAGGAGGAAGCTTTCTTT
TRBJ1-2,.,TRBV19,.,CASSVGPADYGYTF,TGTGCCAGTAGTGTTGGGCCCGCCGACTATGGCTACACCTTC
TRBJ1-5,.,TRBV5-8,.,CASSLRGAGVSNQPQHF,TGTGCCAGCAGCTTGAGGGGGGCGGGGGTCAGCAATCAGCCCCAGCATTTT
TRBJ1-6,TRBD1,TRBV5-4,.,CASSLAPGGGVNSPLHF,TGTGCCAGCAGCTTGGCTCCAGGGGGAGGCGTTAATTCACCCCTCCACTTT
TRBJ2-5,TRBD1,TRBV28,.,CASSWDRGQETQYF,TGTGCCAGCAGTTGGGACAGGGGGCAAGAGACCCAGTACTTC
TRBJ1-6,.,TRBV5-1,.,CASSLEGGSSYNSPLHF,TGCGCCAGCAGCTTGGAGGGGGGGAGCTCCTATAATTCACCCCTCCACTTT
TRBJ2-7,.,TRBV5-6,.,CASSLDGQGRYEQYF,TGTGCCAGCAGCTTGGATGGTCAGGGTAGGTACGAGCAGTACTTC
TRBJ2-7,TRBD2,TRBV3-1/TRBV3-2,.,CASSQPLGLAMGEQYF,TGTGCCAGCAGCCAACCTTTGGGACTAGCGATGGGCGAGCAGTACTTC
TRBJ2-1,.,TRBV9,.,CASSVGAASSYNEQFF,TGTGCCAGCAGCGTAGGGGCAGCAAGCTCCTACAATGAGCAGTTCTTC
TRBJ1-4,TRBD1,TRBV6-1,medium-sized,CASSEGTGVEKLFF,TGTGCCAGCAGTGAAGGGACAGGGGTTGAAAAACTGTTTTTT
TRBJ2-2,TRBD1,TRBV5-4,.,CASSLGTGNTGELFF,TGTGCCAGCAGCCTAGGGACAGGTAACACCGGGGAGCTGTTTTTT
TRBJ1-2,TRBD1,TRBV19,few,CASSIVADRLKNYGYTF,TGTGCCAGTAGTATTGTAGCGGACAGGCTGAAAAACTATGGCTACACCTTC
TRBJ1-4,TRBD1,TRBV15,.,CATSRGTATNEKLFF,TGTGCCACCAGCAGGGGGACAGCAACTAATGAAAAACTGTTTTTT
TRBJ2-1,.,TRBV5-6,.,CASSLVRGTIGYEQFF,TGTGCCAGCAGCTTGGTTCGGGGGACGATCGGCTATGAGCAGTTCTTC
TRBJ2-2,.,TRBV7-9,.,CASSLGQNTGELFF,TGTGCCAGCAGCTTAGGTCAAAACACCGGGGAGCTGTTTTTT
TRBJ1-1,.,TRBV30,.,CAWTLYGVGPEAFF,TGTGCCTGGACTTTGTACGGGGTAGGTCCTGAAGCTTTCTTT
TRBJ1-5,TRBD1,TRBV6-5,once,CASKGQGKGQPQHF,TGTGCCAGCAAGGGACAGGGGAAGGGTCAGCCCCAGCATTTT
TRBJ1-5,.,TRBV4-2,.,CASSQGAGPDNQPQHF,TGTGCCAGCAGCCAAGGGGCGGGGCCGGACAATCAGCCCCAGCATTTT
TRBJ1-2,.,TRBV6-5,.,CASSANYGYTF,TGTGCCAGCTCAGCTAACTATGGCTACACCTTC
TRBJ1-4,.,TRBV28,.,CASSFTTNEKLFF,TGTGCCAGCAGTTTCACAACTAATGAAAAACTGTTTTTT
TRBJ2-1,.,TRBV15,few,CATSRDRGNEQFF,TGTGCCACCAGCAGAGATCGGGGCAATGAGCAGTTCTTC
TRBJ1-1,.,TRBV2,few,CASSYTGTRPAFF,TGTGCCAGCAGCTACACCGGGACGCGGCCAGCTTTCTTT
TRBJ1-2,TRBD1,TRBV29-1,.,CSVKPGQGDGYTF,TGCAGCGTTAAGCCGGGACAGGGCGATGGCTACACCTTC
TRBJ2-1,TRBD2,TRBV3-1/TRBV3-2,medium-sized,CASSQEPSGGYNEQFF,TGTGCCAGCAGCCAAGAACCTAGCGGGGGGTACAATGAGCAGTTCTTC
TRBJ2-1,TRBD2,TRBV7-8,.,CASSMWTSDAYNEQFF,TGTGCCAGCAGCATGTGGACTAGCGATGCCTACAATGAGCAGTTCTTC
TRBJ1-5,TRBD1,TRBV18,.,CASSPPTGGKEPQHF,TGTGCCAGCTCACCACCGACAGGGGGGAAGGAGCCCCAGCATTTT
TRBJ2-5,.,TRBV18,many,CASSAIPQETQYF,TGTGCCAGCTCAGCCATTCCACAAGAGACCCAGTACTTC
TRBJ1-1,.,TRBV6-5,.,CASSSLTEAFF,TGTGCCAGCAGTTCTCTCACTGAAGCTTTCTTT
TRBJ1-6,.,TRBV7-6,.,CASSLSGGSYNSPLHF,TGTGCCAGCAGCTTATCGGGGGGCTCCTATAATTCACCCCTCCACTTT